This TCR beta chain was sequenced during a study of blood T cell repertoires in COVID-19. Overall study: Collection of acute and convalescent COVID-19 samples took place in the United States, Italy and Spain. PBMCs, B-cell-depleted T cells, or T cells were the source of the cDNA or gDNA that made up the material.

Original data processing: Amplification of reference gene primers was used by the study to estimate nucleated cell counts. The method was immunoSEQ multiplex PCR; TCRdb's version includes in-frame clones alone and lacks a portion of them. V and J calls and clone size are copied from that table; D and trimming were computed from the DNA. The sample has 380,000 or so clones, approximately 77% seen once. This clone was detected many times. Trimming removed 0 bases from V and 9 bases from J; junction bases left unmatched: 8. Germline V lookup: CDR1 MNHEY, CDR2 SVGAGI. The CDR3 has 16 residues. This sequence was found in a human donor with acute or convalescent COVID-19. The donor label of this sample is uncertain. This chain connects TRBV6-5 to TRBJ2-1, with TRBD1 matching over 10 bases. Input material: peripheral blood. The CDR3 reads CASSYSWDRGSVEQFF. Written as DNA, the CDR3 is TGTGCCAGCAGTTACTCATGGGACAGGGGCTCTGTTGAGCAGTTCTTC.